This T cell receptor (beta chain) was captured in a study of cytomegalovirus exposure and HLA in healthy donors. The germline gives CDR1 MGHDK, CDR2 SYGVNS. After removal of 7 bases from V and 1 base from J, the junction contained 1 base not matched to a gene. CDR3 length: 14 residues. About this clone: Its antigen is unidentified.

General observations from the study: Three of the chains that were CMV-associated were confirmed in vitro to be specific for CMV antigens. The authors judged a highly shared variant cluster likely a sequencing artifact.

PCR amplification relied on 60 Vbeta primers (plus 13 Jbeta primers). Study processing details: Some 11 million of the approximately 80 million unique TCR beta chains counted in a later analysis were shared. Here immunoSEQ multiplex PCR was the method, and the copy in TCRdb shows in-frame clones only, minus some. The V and J calls and clone size come from that table; D and trimming were worked out from the DNA. The table includes 110,000 to 150,000 clones, 77% detected once. The clonotype originates from a male donor in good health and CMV-seronegative. The sample consisted of PBMCs. The rearrangement uses TRBV25-1 and TRBJ2-2, with 9 nucleotides matching TRBD1. This CDR3 is CASKGQGNTGELFF. CDR3 DNA: TGTGCCAGCAAGGGACAGGGGAACACCGGGGAGCTGTTTTTT. The full variable domain, with the rest looked up from reference TRBV25-1 and TRBJ2-2, is EADIYQTPRYLVIGTGKKITLECSQTMGHDKMYWYQQDPGMELHLIHYSYGVNSTEKGDLSSESTVSRIRTEHFPLTLESARPSHTSQYLCASKGQGNTGELFFGEGSRLTVL.